This T cell receptor beta chain was sequenced during a study of blood T cell repertoires in COVID-19. TCRdb keeps only in-frame clones here, not all; method: immunoSEQ multiplex PCR. There are 25,000 or so clones in the sample; about four fifths occur only once, and about two thirds lies in the top ten. Germline CDR1 LGHNA, CDR2 YSLEER. Deletions cut 1 base from V and 2 bases from J, with 10 bases between. CDR3 length equals 15 residues. The chain is built from TRBV4-3 and TRBJ2-3; D gene ambiguous. The sample comprised peripheral blood. This TCR came from a man aged 65 to 79 with acute or convalescent COVID-19. The CDR3 DNA follows: TGCGCCAGCAGCCAAGCGAGGAACCCCACAGATACGCAGTATTTT. It specifies CASSQARNPTDTQYF.